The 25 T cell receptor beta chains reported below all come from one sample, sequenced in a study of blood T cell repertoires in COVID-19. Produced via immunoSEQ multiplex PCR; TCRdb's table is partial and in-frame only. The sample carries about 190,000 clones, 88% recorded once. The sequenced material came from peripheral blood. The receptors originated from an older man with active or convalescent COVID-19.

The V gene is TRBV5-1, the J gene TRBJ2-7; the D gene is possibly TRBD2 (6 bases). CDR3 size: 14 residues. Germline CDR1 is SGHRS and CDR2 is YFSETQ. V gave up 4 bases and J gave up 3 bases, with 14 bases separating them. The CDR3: CASSPGWGDYEQYF. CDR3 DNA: TGCGCCAGCAGCCCTGGGTGGGGGGACTACGAGCAGTACTTC.

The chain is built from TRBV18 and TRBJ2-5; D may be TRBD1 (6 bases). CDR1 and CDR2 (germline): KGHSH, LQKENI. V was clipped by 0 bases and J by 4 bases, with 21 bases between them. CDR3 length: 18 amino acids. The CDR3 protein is CASSPPIGTTPRGETQYF. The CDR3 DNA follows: TGTGCCAGCTCACCACCTATCGGGACAACTCCCAGGGGAGAGACCCAGTACTTC.

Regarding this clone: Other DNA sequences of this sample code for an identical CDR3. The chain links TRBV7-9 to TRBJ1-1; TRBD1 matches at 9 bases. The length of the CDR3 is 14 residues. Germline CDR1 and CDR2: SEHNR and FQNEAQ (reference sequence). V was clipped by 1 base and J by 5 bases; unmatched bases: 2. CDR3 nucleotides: TGTGCCAGCAGCTTAGAGACAGGGGGAACTGAAGCTTTCTTT. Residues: CASSLETGGTEAFF.

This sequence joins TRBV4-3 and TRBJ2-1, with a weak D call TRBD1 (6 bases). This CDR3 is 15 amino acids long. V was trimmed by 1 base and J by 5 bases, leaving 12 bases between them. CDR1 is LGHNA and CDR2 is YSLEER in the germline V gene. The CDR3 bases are TGCGCCAGCAGCCAAGGAACAGGGACAAACAATGAGCAGTTCTTC. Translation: CASSQGTGTNNEQFF.

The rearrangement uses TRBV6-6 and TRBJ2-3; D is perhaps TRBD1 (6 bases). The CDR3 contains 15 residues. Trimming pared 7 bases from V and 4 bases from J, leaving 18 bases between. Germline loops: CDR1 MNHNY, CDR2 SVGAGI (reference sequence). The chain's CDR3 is CASIGGAGSPDTQYF. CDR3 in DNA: TGTGCCAGCATTGGGGGCGCAGGGTCGCCAGATACGCAGTATTTT.

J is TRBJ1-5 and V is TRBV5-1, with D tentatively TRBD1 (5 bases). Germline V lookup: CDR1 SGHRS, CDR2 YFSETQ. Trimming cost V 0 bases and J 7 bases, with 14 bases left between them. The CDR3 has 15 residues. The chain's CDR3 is CASSLGVGAAQPQHF. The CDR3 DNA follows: TGCGCCAGCAGCTTGGGAGTTGGGGCAGCGCAGCCCCAGCATTTT.

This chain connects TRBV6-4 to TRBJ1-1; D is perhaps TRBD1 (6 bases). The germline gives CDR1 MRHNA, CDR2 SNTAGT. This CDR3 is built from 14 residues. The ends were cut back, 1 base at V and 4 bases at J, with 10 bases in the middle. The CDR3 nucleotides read TGTGCCAGCAGTGACTGGTGGGGGCTCACTGAAGCTTTCTTT. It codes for CASSDWWGLTEAFF.

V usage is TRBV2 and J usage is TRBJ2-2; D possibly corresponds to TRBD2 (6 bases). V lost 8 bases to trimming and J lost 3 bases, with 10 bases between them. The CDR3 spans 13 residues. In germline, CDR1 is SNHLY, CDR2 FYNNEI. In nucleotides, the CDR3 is TGTGCCAGCGGGACTTACCACACCGGGGAGCTGTTTTTT. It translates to CASGTYHTGELFF.

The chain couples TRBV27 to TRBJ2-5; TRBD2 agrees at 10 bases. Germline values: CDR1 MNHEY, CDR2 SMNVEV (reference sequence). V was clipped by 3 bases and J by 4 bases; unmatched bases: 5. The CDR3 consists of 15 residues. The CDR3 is CASSLGTSVGETQYF. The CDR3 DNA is TGTGCCAGCAGTTTGGGGACTAGCGTTGGAGAGACCCAGTACTTC.

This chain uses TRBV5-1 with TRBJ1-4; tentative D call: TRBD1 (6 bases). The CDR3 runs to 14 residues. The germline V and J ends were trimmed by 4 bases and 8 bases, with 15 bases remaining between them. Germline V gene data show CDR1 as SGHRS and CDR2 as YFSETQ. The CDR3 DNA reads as TGCGCCAGCAGCCCTCCCGGGACACCGGAAAAACTGTTTTTT. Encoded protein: CASSPPGTPEKLFF.

This chain's CDR3 is CASSRDSYSPLHF. CDR3 bases: TGTGCCAGCAGTCGGGACAGCTATTCACCCCTCCACTTT. V is TRBV12-3 or TRBV12-4 and J is TRBJ1-6, with 7 bases fitting TRBD1. Unmatched junction bases numbered 3, after V lost 5 bases and J lost 8 bases. CDR3 length: 13 amino acids.

The CDR3 here is CASSMPLLAKNIQYF. The CDR3 DNA reads TGTGCCAGTAGTATGCCCCTACTAGCCAAAAACATTCAGTACTTC. V is TRBV19 and J is TRBJ2-4; no reliable D call. Germline CDR1 reads LNHDA; CDR2 reads SQIVND (reference sequence). With 3 bases removed from V and 0 bases from J, the gap between germline ends came to 9 bases. CDR3 size: 15 residues.

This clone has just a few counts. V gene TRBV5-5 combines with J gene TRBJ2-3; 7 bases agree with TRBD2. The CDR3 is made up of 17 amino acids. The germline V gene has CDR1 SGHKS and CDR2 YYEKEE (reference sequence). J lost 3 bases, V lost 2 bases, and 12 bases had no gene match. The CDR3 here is CASSLATGLTLTDTQYF. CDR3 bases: TGTGCCAGCAGCTTAGCAACGGGACTAACCCTGACAGATACGCAGTATTTT.

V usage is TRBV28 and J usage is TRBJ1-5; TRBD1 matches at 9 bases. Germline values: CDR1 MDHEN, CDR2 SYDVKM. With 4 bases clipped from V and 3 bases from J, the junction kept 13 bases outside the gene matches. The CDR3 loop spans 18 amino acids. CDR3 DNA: TGTGCCAGCAGTTCACCCAGGACAGGGGATAGTTCCAATCAGCCCCAGCATTTT. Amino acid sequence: CASSSPRTGDSSNQPQHF.

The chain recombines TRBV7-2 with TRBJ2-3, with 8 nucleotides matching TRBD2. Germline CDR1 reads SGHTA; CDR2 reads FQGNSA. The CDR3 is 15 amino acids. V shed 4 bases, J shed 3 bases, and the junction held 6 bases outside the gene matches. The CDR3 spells CASSSGGAGTDTQYF. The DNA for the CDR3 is TGTGCCAGCAGCTCCGGGGGGGCCGGAACAGATACGCAGTATTTT.

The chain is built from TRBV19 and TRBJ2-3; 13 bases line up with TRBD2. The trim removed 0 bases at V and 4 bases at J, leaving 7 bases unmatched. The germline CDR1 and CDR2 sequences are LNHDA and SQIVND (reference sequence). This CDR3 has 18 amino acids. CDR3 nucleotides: TGTGCCAGTAGTATAGATGGGGGGACTAGCGGGGCCCCAGATACGCAGTATTTT. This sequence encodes CASSIDGGTSGAPDTQYF. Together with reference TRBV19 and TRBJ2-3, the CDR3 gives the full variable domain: DGGITQSPKYLFRKEGQNVTLSCEQNLNHDAMYWYRQDPGQGLRLIYYSQIVNDFQKGDIAEGYSVSREKKESFPLTVTSAQKNPTAFYLCASSIDGGTSGAPDTQYFGPGTRLTVL.

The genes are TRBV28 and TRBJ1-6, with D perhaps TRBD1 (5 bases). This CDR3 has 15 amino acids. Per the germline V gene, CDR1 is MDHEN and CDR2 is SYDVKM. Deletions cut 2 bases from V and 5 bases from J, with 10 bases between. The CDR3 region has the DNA TGTGCCAGCAGTTTAGGTGGGGGGAATAATTCACCCCTCCACTTT. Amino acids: CASSLGGGNNSPLHF.

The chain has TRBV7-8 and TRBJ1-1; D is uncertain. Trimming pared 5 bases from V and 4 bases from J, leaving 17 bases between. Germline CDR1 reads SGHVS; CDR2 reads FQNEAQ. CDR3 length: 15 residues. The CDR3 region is CASSHGGGLGTEAFF. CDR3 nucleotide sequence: TGTGCCAGCAGCCATGGAGGCGGGTTGGGCACTGAAGCTTTCTTT. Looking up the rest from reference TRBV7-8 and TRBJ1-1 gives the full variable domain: GAGVSQSPRYKVAKRGQDVALRCDPISGHVSLFWYQQALGQGPEFLTYFQNEAQLDKSGLPSDRFFAERPEGSVSTLKIQRTQQEDSAVYLCASSHGGGLGTEAFFGQGTRLTVV.

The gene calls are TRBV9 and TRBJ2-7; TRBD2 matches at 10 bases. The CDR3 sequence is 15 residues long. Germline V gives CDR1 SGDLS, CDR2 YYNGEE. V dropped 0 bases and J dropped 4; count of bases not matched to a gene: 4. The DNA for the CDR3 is TGTGCCAGCAGCGTAGGGCTAGCGGGAGTGTACGAGCAGTACTTC. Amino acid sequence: CASSVGLAGVYEQYF. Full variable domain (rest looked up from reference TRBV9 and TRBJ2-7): DSGVTQTPKHLITATGQRVTLRCSPRSGDLSVYWYQQSLDQGLQFLIQYYNGEERAKGNILERFSAQQFPDLHSELNLSSLELGDSALYFCASSVGLAGVYEQYFGPGTRLTVT.

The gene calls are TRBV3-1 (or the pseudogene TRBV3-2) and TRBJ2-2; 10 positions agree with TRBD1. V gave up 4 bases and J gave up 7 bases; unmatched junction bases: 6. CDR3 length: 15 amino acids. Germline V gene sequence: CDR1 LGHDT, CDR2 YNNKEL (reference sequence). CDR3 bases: TGTGCCAGCAGCCTCCCGGGACAGGGGCACGGGGAGCTGTTTTTT. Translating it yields CASSLPGQGHGELFF.

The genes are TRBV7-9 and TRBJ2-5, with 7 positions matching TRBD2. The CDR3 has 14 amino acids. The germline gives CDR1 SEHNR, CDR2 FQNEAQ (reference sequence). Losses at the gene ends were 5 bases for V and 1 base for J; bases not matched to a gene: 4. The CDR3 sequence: CASSPERGQETQYF. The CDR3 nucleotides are TGTGCCAGCAGCCCGGAGCGGGGCCAAGAGACCCAGTACTTC.

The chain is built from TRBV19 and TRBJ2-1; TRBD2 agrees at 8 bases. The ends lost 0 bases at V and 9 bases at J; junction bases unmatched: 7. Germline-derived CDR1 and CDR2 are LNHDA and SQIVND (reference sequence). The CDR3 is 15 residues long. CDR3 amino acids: CASSIEGSGAVEQFF. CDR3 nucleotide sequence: TGTGCCAGTAGTATAGAAGGTAGCGGGGCCGTTGAGCAGTTCTTC.

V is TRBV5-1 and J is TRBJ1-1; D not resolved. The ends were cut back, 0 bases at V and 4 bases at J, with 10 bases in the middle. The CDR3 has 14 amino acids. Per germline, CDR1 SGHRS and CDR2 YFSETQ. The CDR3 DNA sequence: TGCGCCAGCAGCTTGGGGCAGGAGGGCACTGAAGCTTTCTTT. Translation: CASSLGQEGTEAFF.

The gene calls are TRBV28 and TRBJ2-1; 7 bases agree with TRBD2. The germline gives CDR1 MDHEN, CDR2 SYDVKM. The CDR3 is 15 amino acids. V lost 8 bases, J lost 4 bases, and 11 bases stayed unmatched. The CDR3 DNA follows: TGTGCCAGCTGGGAGGCGGGAGCGGGGTACAATGAGCAGTTCTTC. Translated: CASWEAGAGYNEQFF. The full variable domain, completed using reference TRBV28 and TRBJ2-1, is DVKVTQSSRYLVKRTGEKVFLECVQDMDHENMFWYRQDPGLGLRLIYFSYDVKMKEKGDIPEGYSVSREKKERFSLILESASTNQTSMYLCASWEAGAGYNEQFFGPGTRLTVL.

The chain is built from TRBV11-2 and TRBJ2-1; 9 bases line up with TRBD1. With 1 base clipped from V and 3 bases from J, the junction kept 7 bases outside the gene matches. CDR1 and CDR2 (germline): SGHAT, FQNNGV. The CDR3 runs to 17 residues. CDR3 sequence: CASSLGDRARFYNEQFF. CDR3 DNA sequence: TGTGCCAGCAGCTTAGGGGACAGGGCTAGATTCTACAATGAGCAGTTCTTC.